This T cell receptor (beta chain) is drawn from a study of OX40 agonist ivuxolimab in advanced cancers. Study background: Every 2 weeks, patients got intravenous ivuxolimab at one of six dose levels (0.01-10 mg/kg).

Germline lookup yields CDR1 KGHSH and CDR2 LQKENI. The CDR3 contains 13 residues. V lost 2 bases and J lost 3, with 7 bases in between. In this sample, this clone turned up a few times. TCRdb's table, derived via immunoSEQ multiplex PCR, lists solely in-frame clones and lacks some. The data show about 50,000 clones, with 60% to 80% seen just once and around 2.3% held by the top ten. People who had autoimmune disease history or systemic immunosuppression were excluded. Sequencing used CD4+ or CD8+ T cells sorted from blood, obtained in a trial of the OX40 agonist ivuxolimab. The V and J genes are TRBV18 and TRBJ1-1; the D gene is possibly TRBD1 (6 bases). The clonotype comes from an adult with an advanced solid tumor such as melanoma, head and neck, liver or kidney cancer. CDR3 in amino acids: CASSPNRDTEAFF. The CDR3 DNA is TGTGCCAGCTCACCAAACAGGGACACTGAAGCTTTCTTT.